One sample yielded the 14 T cell receptor beta chains listed below, sequenced in a study of response to subunit inactivated influenza vaccine. TCRdb independently ran MiXCR on the RT-PCR reads; one entry per CDR3 protein. The profile shows approximately 570,000 distinct CDR3 sequences, 7.5% to 8.5% of them singletons. The sequences come from PBMCs from blood, collected less than 30 months after vaccination. These receptors were taken from a man between 50 and 75 years old who received an inactivated influenza vaccine.

This clonotype has ten or more counts. The V call is TRBV18, the J call TRBJ2-3; TRBD2 agrees at 7 bases. J lost 2 bases, V lost 1 base, and 15 bases had no gene match. Germline CDR1 and CDR2: KGHSH and LQKENI. CDR3 length equals 19 residues. This CDR3 reads CASSPRTTSASRVTDTQYF. As DNA, the CDR3 is TGTGCCAGCTCACCACGGACTACTAGCGCTAGCCGGGTCACAGATACGCAGTATTTT. The full variable domain, rest sourced from reference TRBV18 and TRBJ2-3, is NAGVMQNPRHLVRRRGQEARLRCSPMKGHSHVYWYRQLPEEGLKFMVYLQKENIIDESGMPKERFSAEFPKEGPSILRIQQVVRGDSAAYFCASSPRTTSASRVTDTQYFGPGTRLTVL.

The chain employs TRBV6-2 or TRBV6-3 and TRBJ1-5; D gene ambiguous. Trimming shortened V by 2 bases and J by 0 bases, and 8 bases separated the two germline ends. Germline CDR1 reads MNHEY; CDR2 reads SVGEGT. The CDR3 has 15 amino acids. For the CDR3, the DNA is TGTGCCAGCAGTTACGGGATGAATAGCAATCAGCCCCAGCATTTT. Its protein is CASSYGMNSNQPQHF.

The CDR3 loop reads CASSQLENPAYEQYF. The CDR3 DNA sequence: TGTGCCAGCAGCCAGCTGGAGAATCCCGCCTACGAGCAGTACTTC. The rearrangement uses TRBV3-1 and TRBJ2-7; no clear D. The CDR3 contains 15 residues. Germline CDR1 and CDR2: LGHDT and YNNKEL (reference sequence). V lost 3 bases to trimming and J lost 2 bases, with 14 bases between them.

The rearrangement joins TRBV5-1 to TRBJ2-3; TRBD1 aligns across 8 bases. From germline, CDR1 is SGHRS and CDR2 YFSETQ. V shed 0 bases and J 1 base; nucleotides not matched to a gene: 4. This CDR3 region has 16 residues. CDR3 amino acids: CASSLDPTGGTDTQYF. CDR3 sequence (DNA): TGCGCCAGCAGCTTGGATCCGACAGGGGGCACAGATACGCAGTATTTT.

This clonotype occurred a few times. This chain connects TRBV5-1 to TRBJ2-1, with 14 bases aligning to TRBD2. Germline CDR1 SGHRS, CDR2 YFSETQ. CDR3 length: 17 amino acids. J gave up 3 bases and V 3 bases, and 5 bases lay outside the gene matches. The CDR3 sequence is CASSWTSGGTNYNEQFF. DNA of the CDR3: TGCGCCAGCAGCTGGACTAGCGGGGGGACGAACTACAATGAGCAGTTCTTC.

This clonotype was observed a few times. The chain has TRBV5-5 and TRBJ2-7, with unresolved D. Between the trimmed V and J ends, which lost 1 base and 0 bases, there was a span of 5 bases. This CDR3 is built from 13 residues. CDR1 SGHKS and CDR2 YYEKEE come from the germline V gene (reference sequence). In DNA, the CDR3 is TGTGCCAGCAGCTTGCCAGACTCCTACGAGCAGTACTTC. This gives the protein CASSLPDSYEQYF. Looking up the rest from reference TRBV5-5 and TRBJ2-7 gives the full variable domain: DAGVTQSPTHLIKTRGQQVTLRCSPISGHKSVSWYQQVLGQGPQFIFQYYEKEERGRGNFPDRFSARQFPNYSSELNVNALLLGDSALYLCASSLPDSYEQYFGPGTRLTVT.

This chain uses TRBV12-3 or TRBV12-4 with TRBJ2-3, with D perhaps given as TRBD1 or TRBD2 (5 bases each). This CDR3 is built from 14 residues. The V and J ends lost 6 bases and 9 bases respectively, with 19 bases between them. The CDR3 bases are TGTGCCAGCAGCCCTAACAGACAAGAGGGGACGCAGTATTTT. This gives the protein CASSPNRQEGTQYF.

The chain recombines TRBV30 with TRBJ1-2; D not resolved. Trimming pared 0 bases from V and 1 base from J, leaving 9 bases between. Germline loops: CDR1 GTSNPN, CDR2 SVGIG (reference sequence). The CDR3 consists of 14 residues. CDR3 sequence reads: CAWSVGWVNYGYTF. The CDR3 coding sequence is TGTGCCTGGAGTGTGGGGTGGGTTAACTATGGCTACACCTTC.

V usage is TRBV6-5 and J usage is TRBJ2-5, with D tentatively TRBD2 (7 bases). Germline-derived CDR1 and CDR2 are MNHEY and SVGAGI. This CDR3 region has 16 residues. The germline V and J ends were trimmed by 1 base and 4 bases, with 16 bases remaining between them. CDR3 nucleotide sequence: TGTGCCAGCAGTTACTTCGGGGGGCGCGCAAGAGAGACCCAGTACTTC. Amino acids: CASSYFGGRARETQYF.

The sample holds many counts of this clonotype. J is TRBJ1-5 and V is TRBV5-6; D is perhaps TRBD1 (5 bases). This CDR3 spans 16 amino acids. The V end was cut by 1 base, the J end by 0 bases, with 11 bases between. CDR1 and CDR2 from the germline V gene are SGHDT and YYEEEE. In DNA form, the CDR3 reads TGTGCCAGCAGCTTGAATGACGGACATAGCAATCAGCCCCAGCATTTT. It yields the protein CASSLNDGHSNQPQHF.

This clonotype was observed many times. V gene TRBV12-3 or TRBV12-4 combines with J gene TRBJ1-1, with 7 positions matching TRBD1. The CDR3 has 12 residues. J gave up 8 bases and V 6 bases, and 6 bases lay outside the gene matches. CDR3 loop: CASRNRDSEAFF. The DNA for the CDR3 is TGTGCCAGCAGAAACCGGGACAGCGAAGCTTTCTTT.

The rearrangement uses TRBV5-1 and TRBJ1-2; maybe TRBD1 (5 bases). The CDR3 sequence is 16 residues long. V lost 0 bases and J 4 bases, leaving 16 bases between the germline ends. Germline CDR1 and CDR2: SGHRS and YFSETQ. The DNA of the CDR3 is TGCGCCAGCAGCTTGGCCGGTGGGGCGACGGCCTATGGCTACACCTTC. It encodes CASSLAGGATAYGYTF.

Only a few counts were recorded for this clonotype. The V and J genes are TRBV7-2 and TRBJ2-1; no reliable D call. Germline loops: CDR1 SGHTA, CDR2 FQGNSA. V dropped 1 base and J dropped 3 bases, with 10 bases sitting between them. This CDR3 is 15 amino acids long. In DNA form, the CDR3 reads TGTGCCAGCAGCTTAGGTCGGGTTCTCTACAATGAGCAGTTCTTC. This gives the protein CASSLGRVLYNEQFF.

This clonotype showed up many times. The chain couples TRBV7-9 to TRBJ2-1; 10 positions agree with TRBD1. Germline CDR1 SEHNR, CDR2 FQNEAQ (reference sequence). This CDR3 is built from 12 residues. V was clipped by 6 bases and J by 7 bases; unmatched bases: 0. The CDR3 loop is CASRDRGNEQFF. The CDR3 DNA follows: TGTGCCAGCAGGGACAGGGGGAATGAGCAGTTCTTC.